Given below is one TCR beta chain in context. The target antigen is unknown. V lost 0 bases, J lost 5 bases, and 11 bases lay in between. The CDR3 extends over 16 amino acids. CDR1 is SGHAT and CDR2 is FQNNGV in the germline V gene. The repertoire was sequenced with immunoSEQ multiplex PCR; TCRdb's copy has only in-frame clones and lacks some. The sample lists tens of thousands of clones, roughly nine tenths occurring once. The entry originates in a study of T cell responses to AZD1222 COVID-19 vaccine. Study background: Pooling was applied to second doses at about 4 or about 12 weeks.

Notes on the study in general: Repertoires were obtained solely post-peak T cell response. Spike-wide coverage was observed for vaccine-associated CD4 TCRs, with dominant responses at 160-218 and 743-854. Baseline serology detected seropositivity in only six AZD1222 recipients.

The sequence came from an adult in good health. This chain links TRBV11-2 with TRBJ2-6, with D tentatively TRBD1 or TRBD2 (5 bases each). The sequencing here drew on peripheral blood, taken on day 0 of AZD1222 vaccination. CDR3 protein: CASSLDGAVWANVLTF. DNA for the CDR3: TGTGCCAGCAGCTTAGACGGGGCTGTCTGGGCCAACGTCCTGACTTTC. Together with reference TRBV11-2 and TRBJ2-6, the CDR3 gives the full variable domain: EAGVAQSPRYKIIEKRQSVAFWCNPISGHATLYWYQQILGQGPKLLIQFQNNGVVDDSQLPKDRFSAERLKGVDSTLKIQPAKLEDSAVYLCASSLDGAVWANVLTFGAGSRLTVL.